This T cell receptor (beta chain) was identified in a study of Ad26.COV2.S vaccination and SARS-CoV-2 variants. This clone was seen only once. The antigen is not known. Data came from immunoSEQ multiplex PCR; TCRdb stores just in-frame clones and leaves some out. The table lists 300,000 to 400,000 clones, 88% of them singletons. V was trimmed by 2 bases and J by 3 bases, leaving 14 bases between them. Germline CDR1 reads MNHEY; CDR2 reads SVGAGI. CDR3 length: 15 amino acids. Overall study findings and caveats: With respect to non-spike TCR breadth, vaccine and placebo recipients were similar.

Treatment specified: some 20 received Ad26.COV2.S at low or high dose, single or two shots; roughly 5 received placebo; per-sample allocation not given. Sampling happened 63 days after the first vaccine or placebo injection. The chain joins TRBV6-5 to TRBJ2-7; D might be TRBD1 (6 bases). This sample comprised peripheral blood, obtained in a trial of Ad26.COV2.S vaccine versus placebo. The sequence derives from a person between 18 and 65 years old who received the Ad26.COV2.S COVID-19 vaccine or a placebo. The CDR3 loop reads CASSYLRMDSYEQYF. CDR3 nucleotides: TGTGCCAGCAGTTACCTAAGAATGGACAGCTACGAGCAGTACTTC.